Listed here are 26 T cell receptor beta chains from one sample, sequenced in a study of early T cells in non-severe SARS-CoV-2 infection. One entry per CDR3 protein, called by TCRdb with MiXCR from the 5' RACE reads. The data show about 97,000 distinct CDR3 sequences, with 9.5% to 11% seen just once and 4.7% held by the top ten. The sample in question was whole blood, obtained at baseline. Every receptor here comes from an adult who was a healthcare worker with PCR-confirmed SARS-CoV-2 infection or an uninfected control (not recorded which).

This clonotype was seen repeatedly, ten times or more. V is TRBV6-5 and J is TRBJ2-2, with D possibly matching TRBD1 (6 bases). V was pared by 8 bases and J by 3 bases, with 10 bases between. Germline loops: CDR1 MNHEY, CDR2 SVGAGI. This CDR3 comprises 13 residues. DNA for the CDR3: TGTGCCAGCGGGAGACAGGACACCGGGGAGCTGTTTTTT. Its protein product is CASGRQDTGELFF.

This clonotype was observed at least ten times. The chain employs TRBV9 and TRBJ2-3; no reliable D call. Trimming stripped 4 bases from V and 6 bases from J, with 15 bases between. The germline CDR1 and CDR2 sequences are SGDLS and YYNGEE. The CDR3 has 14 residues. In nucleotides, the CDR3 is TGTGCCAGCAGCCCGGGCCCGGGCGCGGATACGCAGTATTTT. Amino acid sequence: CASSPGPGADTQYF.

This clonotype was observed a few times. The rearrangement joins TRBV15 to TRBJ2-5, with D unresolved. V gave up 0 bases and J gave up 2 bases, with 10 bases separating them. Germline CDR1 and CDR2: LNHNV and YYDKDF (reference sequence). The CDR3 spans 15 residues. The CDR3 protein is CATSRDLAQQETQYF. CDR3 DNA sequence: TGTGCCACCAGCAGAGATCTGGCACAGCAAGAGACCCAGTACTTC.

This clonotype came up a few times. CDR3 protein: CSVAPRQAKNGYTF. The CDR3 DNA reads TGCAGCGTTGCCCCGCGACAGGCTAAGAATGGCTACACCTTC. The chain links TRBV29-1 to TRBJ1-2; possible D gene TRBD1, 6 bases. The CDR3 is 14 residues long. V lost 4 bases and J 6 bases, leaving 18 bases between the germline ends. Germline lookup yields CDR1 SQVTM and CDR2 ANQGSEA. Drawing the rest from reference TRBV29-1 and TRBJ1-2, the complete variable domain is SAVISQKPSRDICQRGTSLTIQCQVDSQVTMMFWYRQQPGQSLTLIATANQGSEATYESGFVIDKFPISRPNLTFSTLTVSNMSPEDSSIYLCSVAPRQAKNGYTFGSGTRLTVV.

This clonotype was recorded a few times. V gene TRBV19 combines with J gene TRBJ1-5; D call uncertain. Germline loops: CDR1 LNHDA, CDR2 SQIVND (reference sequence). The CDR3 contains 14 residues. The V end lost 5 bases, the J end lost 2 bases, and 10 bases lay between the germline ends. The CDR3 DNA follows: TGTGCCAGTAGTTTCAGCGGGGGCAATCAGCCCCAGCATTTT. Translating it yields CASSFSGGNQPQHF.

This clonotype has a handful of counts. The rearrangement joins TRBV5-1 to TRBJ2-5; 9 positions match TRBD2. The ends lost 4 bases at V and 3 bases at J; junction bases unmatched: 7. The CDR3 runs 15 residues. The V gene's germline CDR1 is SGHRS and CDR2 YFSETQ. CDR3 sequence reads: CASSLSGSEKETQYF. In DNA form, the CDR3 reads TGCGCCAGCAGCCTTAGCGGGAGCGAGAAAGAGACCCAGTACTTC.

As to this clonotype: A much larger clone is a single base away; this may be a read error. V usage is TRBV7-9 and J usage is TRBJ2-1, with a tentative D call TRBD2 (5 bases). V lost 5 bases to trimming and J lost 3 bases, with 14 bases between them. Germline V lookup: CDR1 SEHNR, CDR2 FQNEAQ (reference sequence). There are 15 residues in the CDR3. The CDR3 DNA sequence: TGTGCCAGCAGCCTCAGCGAGGGAAGCTACAATGAGCAGTTCTTC. This translates into CASSLSEGSYNEQFF. The whole variable domain, filled in from reference TRBV7-9 and TRBJ2-1, reads DTGVSQNPRHKITKRGQNVTFRCDPISEHNRLYWYRQTLGQGPEFLTYFQNEAQLEKSRLLSDRFSAERPKGSFSTLEIQRTEQGDSAMYLCASSLSEGSYNEQFFGPGTRLTVL.

Only a few counts were recorded for this clonotype. The chain links TRBV27 to TRBJ2-7, with 13 bases aligning to TRBD2. The germline gives CDR1 MNHEY, CDR2 SMNVEV (reference sequence). This CDR3 has 16 amino acids. After removal of 6 bases from V and 3 bases from J, the junction contained 8 bases not matched to a gene. The CDR3 DNA reads TGTGCCAGCAGCCCTGCGGGACTAGCGGGAAACTACGAGCAGTACTTC. Translating gives CASSPAGLAGNYEQYF.

This clonotype has just a few counts. V usage is TRBV9 and J usage is TRBJ2-7, with 7 bases aligning to TRBD2. CDR3 length equals 14 residues. V lost 4 bases, J lost 2 bases, and 6 bases stayed unmatched. Germline V gene data show CDR1 as SGDLS and CDR2 as YYNGEE. CDR3 region: CASSPRDYTYEQYF. The CDR3 nucleotides read TGTGCCAGCAGCCCCCGGGACTATACCTACGAGCAGTACTTC.

V is TRBV7-2 and J is TRBJ2-1; D is unresolved. The germline V gene has CDR1 SGHTA and CDR2 FQGNSA. The CDR3 extends over 14 amino acids. Trimming removed 3 bases at V and 4 bases at J, with 10 bases between. The CDR3 DNA sequence: TGTGCCAGCAGCTTGGAAACTACATACAATGAGCAGTTCTTC. Protein product: CASSLETTYNEQFF.

There are many counts of this clonotype. The chain employs TRBV7-6 and TRBJ2-2; 8 positions match TRBD1. With V trimmed by 5 bases and J by 5 bases, 7 bases remained unmatched. Germline CDR1 and CDR2: SGHVS and FNYEAQ. The CDR3 covers 15 residues. This CDR3 is CASSRTGQGTGELFF. CDR3 nucleotide sequence: TGTGCCAGCAGCCGGACCGGACAGGGTACCGGGGAGCTGTTTTTT.

This clonotype appeared many times. The chain has TRBV20-1 and TRBJ2-7; 8 bases match TRBD1. CDR1 is DFQATT, CDR2 SNEGSKA, per germline (reference sequence). The CDR3 length is 17 residues. V was clipped by 4 bases and J by 5 bases; unmatched bases: 19. CDR3 DNA: TGCAGTGCTAAGAGGCCAGGGGGCTCGGAGGGTCTCGACGAGCAGTACTTC. This codes for CSAKRPGGSEGLDEQYF.

V gene TRBV20-1 combines with J gene TRBJ2-3; TRBD2 aligns across 7 bases. The trim removed 3 bases at V and 0 bases at J, leaving 6 bases unmatched. Germline V gives CDR1 DFQATT, CDR2 SNEGSKA (reference sequence). The CDR3 covers 15 residues. The CDR3 coding sequence is TGCAGTGCTAGGCGATTCGGGGGGAGCACAGATACGCAGTATTTT. It specifies CSARRFGGSTDTQYF.

This clonotype was counted a few times. This chain connects TRBV19 to TRBJ2-1; D gene ambiguous. Germline V gives CDR1 LNHDA, CDR2 SQIVND (reference sequence). CDR3 length: 14 residues. The V gene lost 7 bases and the J gene lost 9 bases, with 19 bases spanning the gap. The CDR3 coding sequence is TGTGCCAGTACTCAACCGGGTCCACAACGTGAGCAGTTCTTC. It yields the protein CASTQPGPQREQFF. Complete variable domain (other parts from reference TRBV19 and TRBJ2-1): DGGITQSPKYLFRKEGQNVTLSCEQNLNHDAMYWYRQDPGQGLRLIYYSQIVNDFQKGDIAEGYSVSREKKESFPLTVTSAQKNPTAFYLCASTQPGPQREQFFGPGTRLTVL.

This clonotype has a handful of counts. This chain joins TRBV30 and TRBJ2-3; perhaps D is TRBD1 or TRBD2 (5 bases each). Germline CDR1 and CDR2: GTSNPN and SVGIG (reference sequence). Trimming removed 0 bases at V and 7 bases at J, with 17 bases between. The CDR3 has 15 amino acids. For the CDR3, the DNA is TGTGCCTGGAGTGTACGAGACGGGGCCACTAATACGCAGTATTTT. It codes for CAWSVRDGATNTQYF.

At least ten counts were recorded for this clonotype. The chain has TRBV11-3 and TRBJ2-5; 8 bases fit TRBD2. The J segment lost 2 bases and the V segment lost 5 bases, leaving 4 bases of the junction unmatched. In germline, CDR1 is SGHNT, CDR2 YENEEA. The CDR3 is 14 residues long. CDR3 sequence (DNA): TGTGCCAGCAGCGCTACTAGCGGACAAGAGACCCAGTACTTC. Protein: CASSATSGQETQYF.

The V and J genes are TRBV11-1 and TRBJ2-2; weak D call: TRBD2 (5 bases). The ends were cut back, 3 bases at V and 9 bases at J, with 11 bases in the middle. The germline V gene encodes CDR1 SGHAT and CDR2 FQDESV (reference sequence). This CDR3 region has 13 residues. This CDR3 reads CASSFRGIRELFF. In nucleotides, the CDR3 is TGTGCCAGCAGCTTTCGGGGTATCCGGGAGCTGTTTTTT. Looking up the rest from reference TRBV11-1 and TRBJ2-2 gives the full variable domain: EAEVAQSPRYKITEKSQAVAFWCDPISGHATLYWYRQILGQGPELLVQFQDESVVDDSQLPKDRFSAERLKGVDSTLKIQPAELGDSAMYLCASSFRGIRELFFGEGSRLTVL.

DNA for the CDR3: TGTGCCAGCAGCTTGCGCTCCTACGAGCAGTACTTC. Its protein product is CASSLRSYEQYF. This chain joins TRBV5-8 and TRBJ2-7; D gene unclear. V was pared by 1 base and J by 0 bases, with 2 bases between. The V gene's germline CDR1 is SGHTS and CDR2 YDEGEE. The CDR3 is 12 residues long.

The V and J genes are TRBV7-2 and TRBJ2-7; D is unresolved. The CDR3 loop spans 14 amino acids. CDR1 SGHTA and CDR2 FQGNSA come from the germline V gene. V lost 1 base and J lost 2, with 9 bases in between. The CDR3, as DNA: TGTGCCAGCAGCTTAGGGTACAGTACCTACGAGCAGTACTTC. Its protein is CASSLGYSTYEQYF.

The CDR3 DNA sequence: TGTGCCACCAGTGAGGGATTTGGTGAGCAGTTCTTC. This encodes CATSEGFGEQFF. The chain carries TRBV24-1 and TRBJ2-1, with D unclear. The CDR3 sequence is 12 residues long. V was cut by 4 bases and J by 9 bases, with 9 bases left in between. The germline gives CDR1 KGHDR, CDR2 SFDVKD.

This sequence joins TRBV5-1 and TRBJ2-1; 9 positions agree with TRBD2. CDR1 SGHRS and CDR2 YFSETQ come from the germline V gene. CDR3 length: 18 amino acids. V shed 2 bases and J 7 bases; nucleotides not matched to a gene: 16. CDR3 coding DNA: TGCGCCAGCAGCTTAGAGTTTGTGCCTAGCGGGGAAGAAAATGAGCAGTTCTTC. Amino acids: CASSLEFVPSGEENEQFF. The full variable domain, completed using reference TRBV5-1 and TRBJ2-1, is KAGVTQTPRYLIKTRGQQVTLSCSPISGHRSVSWYQQTPGQGLQFLFEYFSETQRNKGNFPGRFSGRQFSNSRSEMNVSTLELGDSALYLCASSLEFVPSGEENEQFFGPGTRLTVL.

This clonotype was recorded at least ten times. The chain couples TRBV4-3 to TRBJ2-1; 8 positions match TRBD2. Germline CDR1 and CDR2: LGHNA and YSLEER. With V trimmed by 0 bases and J by 6 bases, 7 bases remained unmatched. The CDR3 runs 16 residues. This chain's CDR3 is CASSQDYGREVNEQFF. In DNA, the CDR3 is TGCGCCAGCAGCCAAGATTATGGGCGGGAGGTCAATGAGCAGTTCTTC.

This clonotype showed up just a few times. V usage is TRBV12-3 or TRBV12-4 and J usage is TRBJ1-2; possible D gene TRBD1, 6 bases. This CDR3 has 13 amino acids. Trimming removed 8 bases at V and 4 bases at J, with 14 bases between. CDR3 nucleotides: TGTGCCAGCGGATCAGGGGAGCGCTATGGCTACACCTTC. As protein: CASGSGERYGYTF.

A few counts support this clonotype. The chain carries TRBV20-1 and TRBJ1-1; D call uncertain. V was cut by 2 bases and J by 4 bases, with 11 bases left in between. The CDR3 is made up of 13 amino acids. In germline, CDR1 is DFQATT, CDR2 SNEGSKA (reference sequence). The CDR3 region is CSARTSMFTEAFF. The CDR3 region has the DNA TGCAGTGCTAGAACCTCCATGTTCACTGAAGCTTTCTTT.

The table lists this clonotype with many counts. The rearrangement joins TRBV11-3 to TRBJ2-3, with TRBD1 identical over 9 bases. The germline V gene encodes CDR1 SGHNT and CDR2 YENEEA. V shed 6 bases, J shed 3 bases, and the junction held 7 bases outside the gene matches. The CDR3 covers 15 residues. In DNA, the CDR3 is TGTGCCAGCAGTTTTGGGACAGGGATGACAGATACGCAGTATTTT. Translating gives CASSFGTGMTDTQYF.

Ten or more counts support this clonotype. The chain is built from TRBV5-1 and TRBJ1-1; weak D call: TRBD1 (6 bases). Germline CDR1 and CDR2: SGHRS and YFSETQ. The germline V and J ends were trimmed by 0 bases and 4 bases, with 7 bases remaining between them. This CDR3 has 13 residues. The CDR3 spells CASSLGQATEAFF. CDR3 DNA: TGCGCCAGCAGCTTGGGACAGGCCACTGAAGCTTTCTTT.